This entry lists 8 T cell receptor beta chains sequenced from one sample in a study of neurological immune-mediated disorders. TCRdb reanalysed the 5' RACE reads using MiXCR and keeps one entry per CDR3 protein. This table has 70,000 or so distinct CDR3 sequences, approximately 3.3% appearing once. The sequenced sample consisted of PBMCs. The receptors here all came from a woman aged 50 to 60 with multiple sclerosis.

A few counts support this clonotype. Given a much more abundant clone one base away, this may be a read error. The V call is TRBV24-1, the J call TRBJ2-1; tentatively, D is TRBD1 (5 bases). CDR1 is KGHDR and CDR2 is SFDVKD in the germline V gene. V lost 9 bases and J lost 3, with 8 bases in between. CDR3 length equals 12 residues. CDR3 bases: TGTGCCACCGGGGCCTACTACAATGAGCAGTTCTTC. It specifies CATGAYYNEQFF.

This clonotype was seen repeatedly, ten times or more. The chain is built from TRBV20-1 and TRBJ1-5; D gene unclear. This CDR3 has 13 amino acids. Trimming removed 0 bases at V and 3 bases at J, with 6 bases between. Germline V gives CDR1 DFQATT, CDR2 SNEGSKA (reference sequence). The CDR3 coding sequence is TGCAGTGCTAGAGACAGTTACAATCAGCCCCAGCATTTT. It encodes CSARDSYNQPQHF.

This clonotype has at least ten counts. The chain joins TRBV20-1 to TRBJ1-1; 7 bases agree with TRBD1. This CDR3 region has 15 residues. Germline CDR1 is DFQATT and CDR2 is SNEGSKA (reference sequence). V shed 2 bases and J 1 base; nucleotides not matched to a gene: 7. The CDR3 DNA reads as TGCAGTGCTAGACCGTCGGACAGGACGAACACTGAAGCTTTCTTT. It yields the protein CSARPSDRTNTEAFF.

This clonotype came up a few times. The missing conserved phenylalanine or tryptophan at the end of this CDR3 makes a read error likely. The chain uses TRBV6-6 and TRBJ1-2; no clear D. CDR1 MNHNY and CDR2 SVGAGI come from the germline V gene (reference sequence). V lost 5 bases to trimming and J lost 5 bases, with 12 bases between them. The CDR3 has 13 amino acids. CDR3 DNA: TGTGCCAGCAGTGGTAGACCGCGATATGGCTACACCAAC. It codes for CASSGRPRYGYTN.

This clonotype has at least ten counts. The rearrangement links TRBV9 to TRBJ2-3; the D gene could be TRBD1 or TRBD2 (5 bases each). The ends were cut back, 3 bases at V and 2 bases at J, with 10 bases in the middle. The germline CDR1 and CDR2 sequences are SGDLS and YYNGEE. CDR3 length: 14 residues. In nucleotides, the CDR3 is TGTGCCAGCAGCGAGAGCGGACACACAGATACGCAGTATTTT. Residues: CASSESGHTDTQYF.

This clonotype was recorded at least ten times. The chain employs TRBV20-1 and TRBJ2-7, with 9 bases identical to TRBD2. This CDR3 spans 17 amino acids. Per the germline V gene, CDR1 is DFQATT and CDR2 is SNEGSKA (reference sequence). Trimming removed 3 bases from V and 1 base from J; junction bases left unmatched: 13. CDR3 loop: CSARVSGGRAPSYEQYF. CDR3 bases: TGCAGTGCTAGGGTGTCCGGCGGGAGGGCCCCATCCTACGAGCAGTACTTC.

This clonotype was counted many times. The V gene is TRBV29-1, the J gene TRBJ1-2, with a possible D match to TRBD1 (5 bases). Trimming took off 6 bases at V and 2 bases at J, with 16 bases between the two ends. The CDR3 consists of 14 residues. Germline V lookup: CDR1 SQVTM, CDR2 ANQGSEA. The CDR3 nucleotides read TGCAGCGTCAATACGGGGGGACGGAACTATGGCTACACCTTC. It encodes CSVNTGGRNYGYTF.

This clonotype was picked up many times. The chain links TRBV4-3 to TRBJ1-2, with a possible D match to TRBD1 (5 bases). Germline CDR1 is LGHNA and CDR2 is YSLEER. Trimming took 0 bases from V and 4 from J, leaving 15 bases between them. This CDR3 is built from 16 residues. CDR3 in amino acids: CASSQEAGRVSYGYTF. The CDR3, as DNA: TGCGCCAGCAGCCAAGAAGCGGGCAGGGTTTCCTATGGCTACACCTTC.